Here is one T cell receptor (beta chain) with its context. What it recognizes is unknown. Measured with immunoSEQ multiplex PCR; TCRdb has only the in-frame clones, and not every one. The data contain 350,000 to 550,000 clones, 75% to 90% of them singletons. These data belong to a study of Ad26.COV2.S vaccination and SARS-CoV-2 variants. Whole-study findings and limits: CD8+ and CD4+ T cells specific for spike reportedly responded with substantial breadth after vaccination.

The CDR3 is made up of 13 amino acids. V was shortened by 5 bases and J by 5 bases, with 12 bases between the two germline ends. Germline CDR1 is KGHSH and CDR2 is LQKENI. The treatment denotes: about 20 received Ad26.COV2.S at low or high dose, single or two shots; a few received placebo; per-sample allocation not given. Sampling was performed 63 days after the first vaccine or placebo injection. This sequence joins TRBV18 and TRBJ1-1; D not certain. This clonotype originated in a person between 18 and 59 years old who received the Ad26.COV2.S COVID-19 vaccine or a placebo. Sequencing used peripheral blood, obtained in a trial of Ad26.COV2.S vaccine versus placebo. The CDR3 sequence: CASSTGGSTEAFF. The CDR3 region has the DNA TGTGCCAGCTCAACGGGCGGGTCGACTGAAGCTTTCTTT.